This T cell receptor (beta chain) was identified in a study of blood T cell repertoires in COVID-19. For the study at large: The United States, Italy and Spain provided the acute and convalescent COVID-19 samples.

The study counted Cohort 3 donors as recovered given two negative PCRs, clearance, or symptom resolution. Germline CDR1 and CDR2: MNHEY and SVGAGI. Trimming cost V 6 bases and J 9 bases; bases outside gene matches: 7. The CDR3 has 15 residues. Sequencing used immunoSEQ multiplex PCR; TCRdb keeps in-frame clones, though not all of them. The data contain about 300,000 clones, less than 85% of them singletons. The specimen sequenced was PBMCs or T cells enriched from blood (not recorded which). The clonotype comes from a woman aged 45-60 years who had recovered from COVID-19. The rearrangement uses TRBV6-5 and TRBJ1-6; TRBD1 matches 11 bases. As DNA, the CDR3 is TGTGCCAGCAGGACCGGACAGGGGGCGGTTTCACCCCTCCACTTT. Translating gives CASRTGQGAVSPLHF.